These T cell receptor beta chains were read from a single sample in a study of blood T cell repertoires in COVID-19. Data came from immunoSEQ multiplex PCR; TCRdb stores just in-frame clones and leaves some out. The top ten hold 10% of the sample, which has almost 100,000 clones, 86% seen once. Sequencing input: peripheral blood. All receptors derive from a man between 50 and 59 years old with acute or convalescent COVID-19. CDR3s include the opening cysteine and the closing phenylalanine or tryptophan. D genes are given only for firm matches. Size tells how often a clone was seen (once, few, many) or the class of an expanded clone, and some rows leave it out.

J	V	D	size	DNA	CDR3
TRBJ2-7	TRBV3-1/TRBV3-2	-	-	TGTGCCAGCAGCCATACCGGGAGCTCCTACGAGCAGTACTTC	CASSHTGSSYEQYF
TRBJ2-3	TRBV6-5	-	-	TGTGCCAGCACCGAGGGAGGGGGAAGGGGAGATACGCAGTATTTT	CASTEGGGRGDTQYF
TRBJ2-3	TRBV6-6	TRBD2	-	TGTGCCAGCAGCCCTGGGACTAGCGGGATCATATATCCTCAGTATTTT	CASSPGTSGIIYPQYF
TRBJ1-4	TRBV12-5	-	once	TGTGCTAGTGGCACCGGAGAAGAAAAACTGTTTTTT	CASGTGEEKLFF
TRBJ1-1	TRBV19	TRBD1	once	TGTGCCAGTAGTATAGCCCGACAGGGGGCGAGCACTGAAGCTTTCTTT	CASSIARQGASTEAFF
TRBJ1-5	TRBV27	-	-	TGTGCCAGCAGTTCGGCGGTCGGCAATCAGCCCCAGCATTTT	CASSSAVGNQPQHF
TRBJ1-5	TRBV27	-	-	TGTGCCAGCAGTCCCACCCTGATCGGGCAGGGTAGCAATCAGCCCCAGCATTTT	CASSPTLIGQGSNQPQHF
TRBJ1-3	TRBV5-1	-	-	TGCGCCAGCAGCTTCCTCGGGACTGACTCTGGAAACACCATATATTTT	CASSFLGTDSGNTIYF
TRBJ2-5	TRBV10-2	TRBD2	-	TGCGCCAGCAGCTCGGGACTAGCGGGAGCCCACCGGTGGACCCAGTACTTC	CASSSGLAGAHRWTQYF
TRBJ1-5	TRBV5-1	TRBD1	once	TGCGCCAGCAGCGAAACAGGGGTCGGTCAGCCCCAGCATTTT	CASSETGVGQPQHF
TRBJ2-5	TRBV10-2	TRBD2	-	TGCGCCAGCAGTGTTCAAAGGACTAGCGGGACGGAGACCCAGTACTTC	CASSVQRTSGTETQYF
TRBJ2-7	TRBV6-1	TRBD1	-	TGTGCCAGCAGTGAACCGGGACAGGTTTCCTACGAGCAGTACTTC	CASSEPGQVSYEQYF
TRBJ2-3	TRBV2	-	once	TGTGCCAGCAGGGACACGGTCGATACGCAGTATTTT	CASRDTVDTQYF
TRBJ1-1	TRBV5-5	TRBD1	once	TGTGCCAGCAGCTTTTCCCAGCCCAGGGGGAGGATCACTGAAGCTTTCTTT	CASSFSQPRGRITEAFF
TRBJ2-3	TRBV5-6	TRBD1	-	TGTGCCAGCAGCTATTGGACAGGGGGCGTCGTAGATACGCAGTATTTT	CASSYWTGGVVDTQYF
TRBJ2-3	TRBV15	-	-	TGTGCCACCAGGAGTTCAGATACGCAGTATTTT	CATRSSDTQYF
TRBJ2-1	TRBV2	TRBD1	-	TGTGCCAGCAGCGCCGGGACAGGGGTAGGCAATGAGCAGTTCTTC	CASSAGTGVGNEQFF
TRBJ2-3	TRBV6-2/TRBV6-3	TRBD2	-	TGTGCCAGCAGCCGGGGTTCAACTAGCGGTAGCACAGATACGCAGTATTTT	CASSRGSTSGSTDTQYF
TRBJ2-1	TRBV19	-	-	TGTGCCAGTAGTATAGGTGATAGCGCTTACAATGAGCAGTTCTTC	CASSIGDSAYNEQFF
TRBJ2-3	TRBV4-1	TRBD2	few	TGCGCCAGCAGCCCTGAGGCAGGGAGGGGTGATACGCAGTATTTT	CASSPEAGRGDTQYF
TRBJ2-7	TRBV11-3	TRBD1	-	TGTGCCAGCAGCTTTGTCGGCTACCGGGGACAGGGGGAAAGCGAGCAGTACTTC	CASSFVGYRGQGESEQYF
TRBJ1-6	TRBV18	TRBD1	-	TGTGCCAGCTCACCAGAGACAGGGGCCTATAATTCACCCCTCCACTTT	CASSPETGAYNSPLHF
TRBJ1-5	TRBV30	-	-	TGTGCCTGGAGGGAGGACGGTAGCAATCAGCCCCAGCATTTT	CAWREDGSNQPQHF
TRBJ2-6	TRBV5-5	TRBD1	-	TGTGCCAGCAGACTAGGACAGGGGTCGGGGGCCAACGTCCTGACTTTC	CASRLGQGSGANVLTF
TRBJ1-3	TRBV19	-	-	TGTGCCAGTAGTCCCGTCTGGAGCTCTGGAAACACCATATATTTT	CASSPVWSSGNTIYF
TRBJ2-7	TRBV5-8	-	-	TGTGCCAGCAGCTTGCAGCCTAGCGAGCAGTACTTC	CASSLQPSEQYF
TRBJ2-3	TRBV21-1	-	-	TGTGCCAGCAGCAAGGGCAGGGTGAACAGGGGTCGCACTAGCACAGATACGCAGTATTTT	CASSKGRVNRGRTSTDTQYF
TRBJ1-1	TRBV10-3	-	-	TGTGCCATCAGTTACTCAGGGAACACTGAAGCTTTCTTT	CAISYSGNTEAFF
TRBJ1-5	TRBV18	-	-	TGTGCCAGCTCGGGGGGAAACAATCAGCCCCAGCATTTT	CASSGGNNQPQHF
TRBJ1-1	TRBV23-1	-	-	TGCGCCAGCAGTCACCCTCCGGGAGTCCCGATGAACACTGAAGCTTTCTTT	CASSHPPGVPMNTEAFF
TRBJ2-3	TRBV6-4	TRBD2	-	TGTGCCAGCCCATGCCCAGCCAGGACTAGCGGGAGCACAGATACGCAGTATTTT	CASPCPARTSGSTDTQYF
TRBJ1-5	TRBV5-1	-	-	TGCGCCAGCAGCCCCGGGGGCAATCAGCCCCAGCATTTT	CASSPGGNQPQHF
TRBJ1-1	TRBV6-5	TRBD1	-	TGTGCCAGCAGCCCAGACAGGGGGGGCCCTGAAGCTTTCTTT	CASSPDRGGPEAFF
TRBJ2-3	TRBV29-1	TRBD2	-	TGCAGCGTTGTCGTGGCTCCGGGACTAGCGGTTAGCACAGATACGCAGTATTTT	CSVVVAPGLAVSTDTQYF
TRBJ2-1	TRBV5-1	TRBD2	-	TGCGCCAGCAGCTTTCTAGCGGGTTCCTACAATGAGCAGTTCTTC	CASSFLAGSYNEQFF
TRBJ1-1	TRBV7-8	-	-	TGTGCCAGCAGCCTCCGGGCCAGGGCTAATACTGAAGCTTTCTTT	CASSLRARANTEAFF
TRBJ1-2	TRBV27	TRBD1	-	TGTGCCAGCAGTCCGAGATATGCCCAGGGACAGGGAGATGGCTACACCTTC	CASSPRYAQGQGDGYTF
TRBJ1-6	TRBV27	TRBD1	-	TGTGCCAGCAGTTTTTACGGAGACAGGGCCAATTCACCCCTCCACTTT	CASSFYGDRANSPLHF
TRBJ2-7	TRBV7-2	TRBD1	-	TGTGCCAGCAGCAACGGACAGGCCCTCTCCTACGAGCAGTACTTC	CASSNGQALSYEQYF
TRBJ2-7	TRBV10-3	-	-	TGTGCCATCAGTGAGTCGAATACGCTTCGGGAGCAGTACTTC	CAISESNTLREQYF
TRBJ1-5	TRBV19	-	-	TGTGCCAGTAGTTCCGGGTTTGATTTCAATCAGCCCCAGCATTTT	CASSSGFDFNQPQHF
TRBJ2-2	TRBV18	TRBD1	-	TGTGCCAGCTCACCAGCGGACAGGGGTCCCGGGGAGCTGTTTTTT	CASSPADRGPGELFF
TRBJ2-7	TRBV21-1	-	-	TGTGCCAGCAGCAAAGCGCGGGAGCCCTGCACAGGCGAGCAGTACTTC	CASSKAREPCTGEQYF
TRBJ1-5	TRBV7-2	-	-	TGTGCCAGCAGCTTAGTAGTGGGGGGTCAGCCCCAGCATTTT	CASSLVVGGQPQHF
TRBJ2-2	TRBV19	-	-	TGTGCCAGTACTCCTAAGCGGACCCTAACCGGGGAGCTGTTTTTT	CASTPKRTLTGELFF
TRBJ2-7	TRBV19	TRBD1	-	TGTGCCAGTAGTATCCCATTTCCGGGACAGGGATCCTACGAGCAGTACTTC	CASSIPFPGQGSYEQYF
TRBJ2-7	TRBV10-3	TRBD2	-	TGTGCCATCAGTGGAAAAAGCGGGACTAGCGGGGATACGCAGTACTTC	CAISGKSGTSGDTQYF
TRBJ2-5	TRBV11-3	-	-	TGTGCCAGCAGCTTAGACCTTGCGGGCCCCGGGCCCCAGTACTTC	CASSLDLAGPGPQYF
TRBJ2-7	TRBV2	-	-	TGTGCCAGCAGTAAAATCGCAGGATCCTACGAGCAGTACTTC	CASSKIAGSYEQYF
TRBJ2-1	TRBV24-1	-	-	TGTGCCACCAGTGTTAGCGGTATAGAGCAGTTCTTC	CATSVSGIEQFF
TRBJ2-1	TRBV7-2	TRBD2	once	TGTGCCAGCAGCTTAATGAGCGGGATATACAATGAGCAGTTCTTC	CASSLMSGIYNEQFF
TRBJ1-1	TRBV5-6	-	once	TGTGCCAGCAGCGCACATGGACAGTTTGAAGCTTTCTTT	CASSAHGQFEAFF
TRBJ2-5	TRBV7-3	-	-	TGTGCCAGCAGCTATCAGGGCGGACAGCGGGAGACCCAGTACTTC	CASSYQGGQRETQYF
TRBJ2-3	TRBV7-6	TRBD1	-	TGTGCCAGCAGCTTTTTACTTCCGGGACAGGAGAGCACAGATACGCAGTATTTT	CASSFLLPGQESTDTQYF
TRBJ2-7	TRBV13	-	once	TGTGCCAGCAGCTTAGCTGTGGGCAGAACCTACGAGCAGTACTTC	CASSLAVGRTYEQYF
TRBJ1-6	TRBV6-1	-	-	TGTGCCAGCAGTGAAGAATGGACACCCTATAATTCACCCCTCCACTTT	CASSEEWTPYNSPLHF
TRBJ2-1	TRBV4-2	TRBD2	-	TGTGCCAGCAGCCAAGCAACTAGCGGGAAATACAATGAGCAGTTCTTC	CASSQATSGKYNEQFF
TRBJ2-7	TRBV5-6	-	-	TGTGCCAGCAGTCCGACGAACAGGCGGGAGCAGTACTTC	CASSPTNRREQYF